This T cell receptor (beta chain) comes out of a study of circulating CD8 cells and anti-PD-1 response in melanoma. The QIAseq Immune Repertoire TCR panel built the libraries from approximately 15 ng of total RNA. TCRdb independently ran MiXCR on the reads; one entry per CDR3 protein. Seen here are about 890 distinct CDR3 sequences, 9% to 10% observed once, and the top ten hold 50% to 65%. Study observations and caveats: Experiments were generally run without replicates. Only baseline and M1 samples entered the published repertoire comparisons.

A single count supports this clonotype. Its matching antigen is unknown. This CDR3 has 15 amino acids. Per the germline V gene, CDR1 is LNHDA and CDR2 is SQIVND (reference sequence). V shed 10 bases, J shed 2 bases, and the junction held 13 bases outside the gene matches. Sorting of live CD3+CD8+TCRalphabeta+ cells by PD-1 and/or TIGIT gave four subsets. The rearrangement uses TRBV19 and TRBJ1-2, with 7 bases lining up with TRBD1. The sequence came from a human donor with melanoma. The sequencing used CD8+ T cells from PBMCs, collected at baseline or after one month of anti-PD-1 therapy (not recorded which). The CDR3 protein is CATVSPGQKNYGYTF. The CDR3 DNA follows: TGTGCCACAGTTTCACCGGGACAGAAAAACTATGGCTACACCTTC.